A selection of T cell receptor beta chains follows, all from one sample in a study of technical replicates of blood from several donors. TCRdb's copy holds only in-frame clones and misses some; the assay was immunoSEQ multiplex PCR. The data contain roughly 93,000 clones, 95% of them singletons. Sequencing was performed on T cells isolated from PBMCs. The receptors were gathered from a human donor in good health. Both conserved end residues are part of each CDR3. The order of the fields is clone size, J gene, D gene, V gene, CDR3 DNA, CDR3 protein. D genes are given only for firm matches. Part of the rows lack a size; the others show once, few, many or a class for expanded clones.

. | TRBJ1-4 | . | TRBV4-1 | TGCGCCAGCAGCCAACGGGACTCTGGGGGAGCTTGGAGTGAAAAACTGTTTTTT | CASSQRDSGGAWSEKLFF
. | TRBJ1-3 | TRBD1 | TRBV10-3 | TGTGCCATCAGTGATAGTATGGGACAGGGACTTCCTGGAAACACCATATATTTT | CAISDSMGQGLPGNTIYF
. | TRBJ2-1 | TRBD1 | TRBV28 | TGTGCCAGCAGTAAGACAGGGAACAATGAGCAGTTCTTC | CASSKTGNNEQFF
. | TRBJ1-6 | . | TRBV27 | TGTGCCAGCAGTTTGAGGGGGTCCCCCTATAATTCACCCCTCCACTTT | CASSLRGSPYNSPLHF
. | TRBJ1-5 | . | TRBV16 | TGTGCCAGCAGCCAATCCCGGTTTAGCAATCAGCCCCAGCATTTT | CASSQSRFSNQPQHF
. | TRBJ1-3 | . | TRBV19 | TGTGCCAGTAGTATACGAAGTGGGGCTTACTCTGGAAACACCATATATTTT | CASSIRSGAYSGNTIYF
. | TRBJ2-3 | TRBD1 | TRBV5-1 | TGCGCCAGTAAGACCGACAGGGCAAATTTGGCTACGCAGTATTTT | CASKTDRANLATQYF
. | TRBJ2-5 | TRBD1 | TRBV6-5 | TGTGCCAGCAGGAACAGGGGTCGGGAGACCCAGTACTTC | CASRNRGRETQYF
. | TRBJ1-5 | TRBD1 | TRBV5-1 | TGCGCCAGCAGCTTGGGGGACAGGGGGCTAAGTCCCCATCAGCCCCAGCATTTT | CASSLGDRGLSPHQPQHF
. | TRBJ2-3 | . | TRBV6-1 | TGTGCCAGCAGTGAATCCGGGGGTTACTCCACAGATACGCAGTATTTT | CASSESGGYSTDTQYF
. | TRBJ2-1 | TRBD2 | TRBV6-1 | TGTGCCAGTAGTGGGGGGGGGACTAGCGGGGCCTTATACAATGAGCAGTTCTTC | CASSGGGTSGALYNEQFF
. | TRBJ1-3 | TRBD1 | TRBV4-1 | TGCGCCAGCAGCTTTGGGACAGGGACAGGAAACACCATATATTTT | CASSFGTGTGNTIYF
. | TRBJ1-5 | TRBD1 | TRBV5-4 | TGTGCCAGCAGCTTAGGAACAGGGGTCAATCAGCCCCAGCATTTT | CASSLGTGVNQPQHF
. | TRBJ2-5 | TRBD2 | TRBV7-6 | TGTGCCAGCAGCCCCCGGGGAGGGCCCGTTAAGACCCAGTACTTC | CASSPRGGPVKTQYF
. | TRBJ2-2 | TRBD1 | TRBV28 | TGTGCCAGCAGTTCCCCACCATCCAAGGGACAGGGTGCCGGGGAGCTGTTTTTT | CASSSPPSKGQGAGELFF
. | TRBJ2-7 | TRBD1 | TRBV4-2 | TGTGCCAGCAGCCAATACGGACAGGATTTCTACGAGCAGTACTTC | CASSQYGQDFYEQYF
. | TRBJ2-1 | TRBD1 | TRBV7-8 | TGTGCCAGCGAGGACAGGGTCAGCGAGCAGTTCTTC | CASEDRVSEQFF
. | TRBJ2-1 | . | TRBV4-1 | TGCGCCAGCAGCCAAGTTTCGAGCTCCTACAATGAGCAGTTCTTC | CASSQVSSSYNEQFF
. | TRBJ1-2 | TRBD1 | TRBV28 | TGTGCCAGCAGTTTGGGAATACACCAGACAGGGGGGGACTATGGCTACACCTTC | CASSLGIHQTGGDYGYTF
few | TRBJ2-1 | TRBD2 | TRBV6-1 | TGTGCCAGCAGAACTCTAGCGGGGGCGTACAATGAGCAGTTCTTC | CASRTLAGAYNEQFF
. | TRBJ2-1 | TRBD1 | TRBV6-4 | TGTGCCAGCAGTATCGGGACAGAGGACAATGAGCAGTTCTTC | CASSIGTEDNEQFF
. | TRBJ2-3 | TRBD2 | TRBV5-1 | TGCGCCAGCAGACGGGGGACTAGCGGGAACACAGATACGCAGTATTTT | CASRRGTSGNTDTQYF
. | TRBJ1-2 | TRBD1 | TRBV28 | TGTGCCAGCAGTGCACCGGGACAGGGTAACTATGGCTACACCTTC | CASSAPGQGNYGYTF
. | TRBJ2-7 | TRBD2 | TRBV13 | TGTGCCAGCAGCTTAGGTATCGGGCGGGGGGGTTACGAGCAGTACTTC | CASSLGIGRGGYEQYF
. | TRBJ2-7 | TRBD1 | TRBV2 | TGTGCCAGCAGGGACAGGGAGGTCTACGAGCAGTACTTC | CASRDREVYEQYF
. | TRBJ2-2 | TRBD2 | TRBV27 | TGTGCCAGCACTGCTAAGGCCCCAAGGACTAGTTACACCGGGGAGCTGTTTTTT | CASTAKAPRTSYTGELFF
. | TRBJ2-7 | TRBD1 | TRBV10-1 | TGCGCCAGCAGTGGTGGGGACAGTGCCTACGAGCAGTACTTC | CASSGGDSAYEQYF
. | TRBJ2-3 | . | TRBV9 | TGTGCCAGCAGCGTAGGTAGAGGGTCAGATACGCAGTATTTT | CASSVGRGSDTQYF
once | TRBJ2-2 | TRBD2 | TRBV2 | TGTGCTACCGGGGGGGCGGCGGGCACCGGGGAGCTGTTTTTT | CATGGAAGTGELFF
. | TRBJ2-3 | TRBD2 | TRBV19 | TGTGCCAGTAGTGAGCGGGAGGTGGGCACAGATACGCAGTATTTT | CASSEREVGTDTQYF
. | TRBJ2-7 | . | TRBV6-6 | TGTGCCAGCAGTCGCGCCTACGAGCAGTACTTC | CASSRAYEQYF
. | TRBJ1-1 | . | TRBV7-9 | TGTGCCAGCAGCTTAACAGGACAGTCCAATATGAACACTGAAGCTTTCTTT | CASSLTGQSNMNTEAFF
. | TRBJ1-1 | . | TRBV5-1 | TGCGCCAGCAGCGCGTACGGACTTTCCACTGAAGCTTTCTTT | CASSAYGLSTEAFF
. | TRBJ1-1 | . | TRBV19 | TGTGCCAGTTTGTGGGCAGGGCTAGCTTTCTTT | CASLWAGLAFF
. | TRBJ2-7 | . | TRBV29-1 | TGCAGCGTTGGTGGAGGCTACTACGAGCAGTACTTC | CSVGGGYYEQYF
. | TRBJ1-1 | . | TRBV7-9 | TGTGCCAGCAGCTCGGGGGGTCACGCTGAAGCTTTCTTT | CASSSGGHAEAFF
. | TRBJ2-2 | TRBD2 | TRBV14 | TGTGCCAGCAGCCAAGAGGGACTAGCGGGAGTAGCCGGGGAGCTGTTTTTT | CASSQEGLAGVAGELFF
. | TRBJ2-3 | TRBD2 | TRBV4-1 | TGCGCCAGCAGCCAAGTTCCCGGGGCTAGCGGATCCACTCCTTTCGCAGATACGCAGTATTTT | CASSQVPGASGSTPFADTQYF
once | TRBJ1-2 | . | TRBV11-3 | TGTGCCAGCAGCTTAGCGGGGGACGGTGGCTACACCTTC | CASSLAGDGGYTF
. | TRBJ2-3 | . | TRBV18 | TGTGCCAGCTCACCTACCATGGGCGATGATACGCAGTATTTT | CASSPTMGDDTQYF
. | TRBJ1-1 | . | TRBV11-1 | TGTGCCAGCAGGCCCACAGGGAACACTGAAGCTTTCTTT | CASRPTGNTEAFF
. | TRBJ1-4 | . | TRBV5-6 | TGTGCCAGCAGCTTGGACAGGGCGAATGAAAAACTGTTTTTT | CASSLDRANEKLFF